These 20 T cell receptor beta chains share one sample of origin, sequenced in a study of cytomegalovirus exposure and HLA in healthy donors. PCR amplification relied on 60 Vbeta primers (plus 13 Jbeta primers). TCRdb's table, derived via immunoSEQ multiplex PCR, lists solely in-frame clones and lacks some. The sample lists about 210,000 clones; about 75% were seen once. Specimen: PBMCs. The receptors were sampled from a male donor in good health and CMV-seronegative.

This chain uses TRBV9 with TRBJ2-1, with 12 bases fitting TRBD2. Unmatched junction bases numbered 3, after V lost 5 bases and J lost 3 bases. The CDR3 extends over 15 amino acids. Germline V lookup: CDR1 SGDLS, CDR2 YYNGEE. The CDR3 here is CASRATSGSYNEQFF. As DNA, the CDR3 is TGTGCCAGCAGAGCGACTAGCGGGAGCTACAATGAGCAGTTCTTC.

The V gene is TRBV4-3, the J gene TRBJ2-7, with D perhaps matching TRBD2 (5 bases). The CDR3 is 15 amino acids. Germline values: CDR1 LGHNA, CDR2 YSLEER. Trimming took 0 bases from V and 2 from J, leaving 11 bases between them. The CDR3 here is CASSQESRGAYEQYF. DNA of the CDR3: TGCGCCAGCAGCCAAGAGTCACGGGGAGCCTACGAGCAGTACTTC.

The rearrangement links TRBV9 to TRBJ2-3; TRBD2 agrees at 9 bases. In germline, CDR1 is SGDLS, CDR2 YYNGEE. The CDR3 has 17 amino acids. Losses at the gene ends were 1 base for V and 5 bases for J; bases not matched to a gene: 11. CDR3 sequence reads: CASSVSFAGGPQDTQYF. The CDR3 nucleotides are TGTGCCAGCAGCGTAAGTTTTGCGGGGGGGCCACAAGATACGCAGTATTTT.

V usage is TRBV9 and J usage is TRBJ2-7; 16 bases map to TRBD2. Germline CDR1 SGDLS, CDR2 YYNGEE. The trim removed 3 bases at V and 6 bases at J, leaving 21 bases unmatched. CDR3 length: 21 residues. Here the CDR3 DNA reads TGTGCCAGCAGCGGGGACAGGGGTTATGGGACTAGCGGGAGGGCCGGGATCGAGCAGTACTTC. Residues: CASSGDRGYGTSGRAGIEQYF.

A few counts support this clone. This sequence joins TRBV5-1 and TRBJ1-1; a possible D gene is TRBD1 (6 bases). The CDR3 spans 15 residues. V was clipped by 0 bases and J by 0 bases, with 9 bases between them. The germline V gene has CDR1 SGHRS and CDR2 YFSETQ. CDR3 bases: TGCGCCAGCAGCTTGGAGGGGGAATTGAACACTGAAGCTTTCTTT. Translation gives CASSLEGELNTEAFF.

This chain links TRBV28 with TRBJ1-2; TRBD1 might be the D (5 bases). The CDR3 has 15 amino acids. The V and J ends lost 2 bases and 7 bases respectively, with 17 bases between them. Germline V gene lookup returns CDR1 MDHEN and CDR2 SYDVKM. The CDR3 region is CASSLVDRGFFGYTF. The CDR3 region has the DNA TGTGCCAGCAGTTTAGTAGACAGAGGCTTTTTTGGCTACACCTTC.

The chain has TRBV28 and TRBJ2-3; no clear D gene. V lost 1 base and J 5 bases, leaving 4 bases between the germline ends. This CDR3 contains 12 residues. The V gene's germline CDR1 is MDHEN and CDR2 SYDVKM. The CDR3 region is CASSLSLDTQYF. The CDR3 nucleotides are TGTGCCAGCAGTTTATCCTTAGATACGCAGTATTTT. The full variable domain, in which reference TRBV28 and TRBJ2-3 provide the parts outside the CDR3, is DVKVTQSSRYLVKRTGEKVFLECVQDMDHENMFWYRQDPGLGLRLIYFSYDVKMKEKGDIPEGYSVSREKKERFSLILESASTNQTSMYLCASSLSLDTQYFGPGTRLTVL.

This sequence joins TRBV6-5 and TRBJ1-1, with a possible D match to TRBD1 (6 bases). The germline V gene encodes CDR1 MNHEY and CDR2 SVGAGI. Trimming left V 7 bases short and J 9 bases short, with 24 bases between. There are 15 residues in the CDR3. In DNA form, the CDR3 reads TGTGCCAGCACCTCCCCCCGGGGGGGCGCAGACAAAGCTTTCTTT. It translates to CASTSPRGGADKAFF.

In its sample, this clone was seen once. This chain connects TRBV6-4 to TRBJ2-5; TRBD1 aligns across 12 bases. Unmatched junction bases numbered 8, after V lost 1 base and J lost 2 bases. CDR1 is MRHNA and CDR2 is SNTAGT in the germline V gene. The CDR3 runs to 18 residues. The CDR3 DNA is TGTGCCAGCAGTGACTTACTCCCGGGACAGGGGGCTCAAGAGACCCAGTACTTC. This translates into CASSDLLPGQGAQETQYF.

V gene TRBV9 combines with J gene TRBJ2-3; 14 bases are shared with TRBD2. The CDR3 is 23 amino acids. Germline CDR1 is SGDLS and CDR2 is YYNGEE. The junction had 24 bases not matched to a gene; V was cut back by 4 bases and J by 2 bases. The CDR3 DNA sequence: TGTGCCAGCAGCCCCTTTGGGGTGGGGGGACTAGCGGGAGAGTCACCTTACACAGATACGCAGTATTTT. It is translated as CASSPFGVGGLAGESPYTDTQYF.

In this sample, this clone turned up once. The chain joins TRBV5-5 to TRBJ2-5; TRBD2 matches at 12 bases. With V trimmed by 2 bases and J by 3 bases, 11 bases remained unmatched. Germline CDR1 reads SGHKS; CDR2 reads YYEKEE (reference sequence). The CDR3 is made up of 18 amino acids. CDR3 amino acids: CASSFPETSGRAEETQYF. The CDR3 coding sequence is TGTGCCAGCAGCTTTCCGGAGACTAGCGGGAGAGCGGAAGAGACCCAGTACTTC.

This clone was recorded only once. CDR3 sequence: CASSEAGLALGEQYF. DNA of the CDR3: TGTGCCAGCAGTGAGGCGGGATTAGCCCTGGGAGAGCAGTACTTC. The J gene is TRBJ2-7, the V gene TRBV6-1, with D tentatively TRBD2 (6 bases). With 3 bases removed from V and 7 bases from J, the gap between germline ends came to 19 bases. The CDR3 runs to 15 residues. CDR1 is MNHNS, CDR2 SASEGT, per germline.

The rearrangement joins TRBV7-9 to TRBJ2-2; TRBD1 is a possible D gene (5 bases). This CDR3 has 15 amino acids. Germline V lookup: CDR1 SEHNR, CDR2 FQNEAQ (reference sequence). The germline V and J ends were trimmed by 1 base and 1 base, with 7 bases remaining between them. In DNA, the CDR3 is TGTGCCAGCAGCTTAGGCCAGGGGAACACCGGGGAGCTGTTTTTT. This sequence encodes CASSLGQGNTGELFF. Full variable domain (missing parts from reference TRBV7-9 and TRBJ2-2): DTGVSQNPRHKITKRGQNVTFRCDPISEHNRLYWYRQTLGQGPEFLTYFQNEAQLEKSRLLSDRFSAERPKGSFSTLEIQRTEQGDSAMYLCASSLGQGNTGELFFGEGSRLTVL.

The chain employs TRBV5-1 and TRBJ1-4, with 8 bases fitting TRBD1. Germline-derived CDR1 and CDR2 are SGHRS and YFSETQ. This CDR3 has 15 residues. V dropped 5 bases and J dropped 6; count of bases not matched to a gene: 9. The CDR3 loop is CASSSGQGGHEKLFF. For the CDR3, the DNA is TGCGCCAGCAGTTCCGGACAGGGAGGGCATGAAAAACTGTTTTTT.

J is TRBJ1-1 and V is TRBV27; 10 bases line up with TRBD1. This CDR3 region has 14 residues. Germline V lookup: CDR1 MNHEY, CDR2 SMNVEV (reference sequence). Losses at the gene ends were 5 bases for V and 5 bases for J; bases not matched to a gene: 5. The CDR3 sequence: CASSRQGAYTEAFF. For the CDR3, the DNA is TGTGCCAGCAGTCGACAGGGGGCGTATACTGAAGCTTTCTTT.

The chain recombines TRBV5-4 with TRBJ2-1; D is perhaps TRBD2 (6 bases). Per germline, CDR1 SGHNT and CDR2 YYREEE (reference sequence). V was clipped by 1 base and J by 2 bases, with 22 bases between them. CDR3 length: 19 amino acids. The chain's CDR3 is CASSLWGGKQRVPYNEQFF. CDR3 nucleotides: TGTGCCAGCAGCTTGTGGGGCGGGAAGCAGAGGGTACCCTACAATGAGCAGTTCTTC.

V usage is TRBV27 and J usage is TRBJ1-2; D not resolved. V lost 3 bases and J 2 bases, leaving 7 bases between the germline ends. CDR1 and CDR2 from the germline V gene are MNHEY and SMNVEV (reference sequence). CDR3 length: 13 residues. CDR3 coding DNA: TGTGCCAGCAGTTTGATGCGAAACTATGGCTACACCTTC. This gives the protein CASSLMRNYGYTF.

This chain links TRBV25-1 with TRBJ2-7, with 11 bases lining up with TRBD2. Germline V lookup: CDR1 MGHDK, CDR2 SYGVNS. The CDR3 has 17 amino acids. V lost 2 bases, J lost 5 bases, and 11 bases stayed unmatched. CDR3 coding DNA: TGTGCCAGCAGTGAAGAAGGGATTAGCGGGGGGGCCCACGAGCAGTACTTC. Translated: CASSEEGISGGAHEQYF.

The chain carries TRBV7-2 and TRBJ1-2; 11 positions match TRBD1. The CDR3 has 15 residues. The germline gives CDR1 SGHTA, CDR2 FQGNSA. Trimming removed 3 bases from V and 4 bases from J; junction bases left unmatched: 4. The CDR3 spells CASSFGQGAFYGYTF. For the CDR3, the DNA is TGTGCCAGCAGCTTCGGACAGGGGGCTTTCTATGGCTACACCTTC.

The CDR3 DNA reads TGTGCCTGGAGGTCCCCTAGCACAGATACGCAGTATTTT. Encoded protein: CAWRSPSTDTQYF. The genes are TRBV30 and TRBJ2-3; D is unresolved. The length of the CDR3 is 13 residues. V dropped 3 bases and J dropped 0 bases, with 7 bases sitting between them. Germline values: CDR1 GTSNPN, CDR2 SVGIG (reference sequence).